These T cell receptor beta chains were read from a single sample in a study of T-cell memory formation after mild COVID-19. Via MiXCR, TCRdb re-called the 5' RACE reads, giving one row per CDR3 protein. The data show 310,000 or so distinct CDR3 sequences, with 15% seen just once and about a fifth held by the top ten. The source material was PBMCs or a T cell subset sorted from them (not recorded which). The receptor source for this set is a man aged 18 to 30 who had mild COVID-19 (a few samples of this study predate the infection). Cell type and time point are not known. CDR3s include the opening cysteine and the closing phenylalanine or tryptophan. Fields, in order: clone size, D gene, V gene, J gene, CDR3 DNA, CDR3 protein. A D gene is named only where the DNA matches it firmly. Clone size is stated in some rows and not others, as once, few, many or a class when expanded.

-,TRBD1,TRBV7-2,TRBJ1-2,TGTGCCAGCAGCAAGGACAGGGAGGATGGCTACACCTTC,CASSKDREDGYTF
-,-,TRBV5-1,TRBJ2-7,TGCGCCAGCAGCTTGGCCGGGAGCAGGGGGTACTTC,CASSLAGSRGYF
-,-,TRBV11-2,TRBJ1-2,TGTGCCAGCAGCGCCATAAACAGGAGACCTAACTATGGCTACACCTTC,CASSAINRRPNYGYTF
few,-,TRBV10-3,TRBJ2-5,TGTGCCATCAGTACCCGTGAGACCCAGTACTTC,CAISTRETQYF
-,-,TRBV4-3,TRBJ1-6,TGCGCCAGCAGCCAACATAGCTCCTATAATTCACCCCTCCACTTT,CASSQHSSYNSPLHF
-,TRBD2,TRBV9,TRBJ2-3,TGTGCCAGCAGCGTAGGTGGTAGCGGGGGACCCACAGATACGCAGTATTTT,CASSVGGSGGPTDTQYF
few,-,TRBV5-1,TRBJ2-4,TGCGCCAGCAGCTCTTCGACAGGTTGGGTTCAGTACTTC,CASSSSTGWVQYF
few,-,TRBV6-1,TRBJ2-5,TGTGCCAGCAGTGAGGGTTTGACCCTTCTCCTAGAGACCCAGTACTTC,CASSEGLTLLLETQYF
many,-,TRBV7-2,TRBJ2-1,TGTGCCAGCAGCCTGATCTTCGGGGTTCAGTTCTTC,CASSLIFGVQFF
-,-,TRBV9,TRBJ2-5,TGTGCCAGCAGCGTAGGGACAGATAAATTTGCGACCCAGTACTTC,CASSVGTDKFATQYF
-,-,TRBV7-9,TRBJ1-5,TGTGCCAGCAGCTTAGGGACAGCTTATAGCAATCAGCCCCAGCATTTT,CASSLGTAYSNQPQHF
-,-,TRBV5-1,TRBJ1-4,TGCGCCAGCAGCTTTTGGGGGGGCCGAGAAAAACTGTTTTTT,CASSFWGGREKLFF
few,TRBD1,TRBV10-3,TRBJ1-6,TGTGCCATCAGTGAAGAAGAAGGGGGCGCCGGTTCACCCCTCCACTTT,CAISEEEGGAGSPLHF
few,TRBD2,TRBV7-7,TRBJ2-3,TGTGCTAGCAGCTTAGGGGGACTAGCGGGGGATACGCAGTATTTT,CASSLGGLAGDTQYF
many,-,TRBV5-1,TRBJ1-2,TGCGCCAGCAGCAGAGGGCAGGGCTATGGCTACACCTTC,CASSRGQGYGYTF
-,TRBD1,TRBV28,TRBJ2-1,TGTGCCAGCAGTAACCGGGACAGATACAATGAGCAGTTCTTC,CASSNRDRYNEQFF
-,-,TRBV4-2,TRBJ1-2,TGTGCCAGCAGCTTCAAGGGGGGCACGTACTATGGCTACACCTTC,CASSFKGGTYYGYTF
few,-,TRBV7-2,TRBJ2-1,TGTGCCAGCAGCCGGGACTTCTCGCCTTACAATGAGCAGTTCTTC,CASSRDFSPYNEQFF
few,-,TRBV12-3/TRBV12-4,TRBJ2-3,TGTGCCAGCAGTTTCGGTTCCAGCGGCACAGATACGCAGTATTTT,CASSFGSSGTDTQYF
-,TRBD2,TRBV4-1,TRBJ2-7,TGCGCCAGCAGCCAAGATCCGAGCGGGAGCTCCTACGAGCAGTACTTC,CASSQDPSGSSYEQYF
few,-,TRBV7-2,TRBJ2-3,TGTGCCAGCAGTTGGACGATGGAAGATACGCAGTATTTT,CASSWTMEDTQYF
-,TRBD2,TRBV15,TRBJ2-5,TGTGCCACCAGCTCCCCAAGTGCGGGGGGGTTTCAAGAGACCCAGTACTTC,CATSSPSAGGFQETQYF
few,TRBD2,TRBV12-3/TRBV12-4,TRBJ2-1,TGTGCCAGCAGTTTGCTAGCGGGGGTAAATGAGCAGTTCTTC,CASSLLAGVNEQFF
few,TRBD2,TRBV29-1,TRBJ2-1,TGCAGCGTCGCGAAAGGAGCGGGGGGAAACAATGAGCAGTTCTTC,CSVAKGAGGNNEQFF
few,TRBD2,TRBV7-2,TRBJ2-7,TGTGCCAGCAGCTCCGCTAGCGGACCCTACGAGCAGTACTTC,CASSSASGPYEQYF
-,TRBD1,TRBV12-3/TRBV12-4,TRBJ1-2,TGTGCCAGCAGTTACCGGGACAGCTATGGCTACACCTTC,CASSYRDSYGYTF
-,TRBD1,TRBV4-1,TRBJ2-5,TGCGCCAGCAGCCAAGGGACAGGATACCGCCAAGAGACCCAGTACTTC,CASSQGTGYRQETQYF
-,TRBD1,TRBV6-2/TRBV6-3,TRBJ1-1,TGTGCCAGCAGTCCCGGGACAGCCCCGGACACTGAAGCTTTCTTT,CASSPGTAPDTEAFF
-,-,TRBV11-2,TRBJ2-4,TGTGCCAGCAGCCCCCGAGAAGTCAAAAACATTCAGTACTTC,CASSPREVKNIQYF
many,-,TRBV5-1,TRBJ1-5,TGCGCCAGCAGTCATCAGCCCCAGCATTTT,CASSHQPQHF
-,TRBD1,TRBV6-1,TRBJ2-7,TGTGCCAGCAGTGCGGGGCCCGGGGACAGGGGAACCTACGAGCAGTACTTC,CASSAGPGDRGTYEQYF
once,TRBD1,TRBV6-2/TRBV6-3,TRBJ2-1,TGTGCCAGCAGTTCCTACCGCAGGACAGGGGGTTACAATGAGCAGTTCTTC,CASSSYRRTGGYNEQFF
few,-,TRBV12-3/TRBV12-4,TRBJ2-1,TGTGCCAGCAGGACCGGGGCGGATGAGCAGTTCTTC,CASRTGADEQFF
few,-,TRBV4-3,TRBJ2-2,TGCGCCAGCAGCCAAGATCCCACATACACCGGGGAGCTGTTTTTT,CASSQDPTYTGELFF
-,TRBD1,TRBV24-1,TRBJ1-2,TGTGCCACCAGTGATGACAGGGGGGATGGCTACACCTTC,CATSDDRGDGYTF
-,TRBD2,TRBV4-3,TRBJ2-3,TGCGCCAGCAGCCAAGCTCTAGCGGGAATCACAGATACGCAGTATTTT,CASSQALAGITDTQYF
few,TRBD2,TRBV10-2,TRBJ2-5,TGCGCCAGCAGTGACCCCGGGACTACCCAAGAGACCCAGTACTTC,CASSDPGTTQETQYF
-,-,TRBV6-2/TRBV6-3,TRBJ2-2,TGTGCCAGCAGTTACCCCAGGCACACCGGGGAGCTGTTTTTT,CASSYPRHTGELFF
-,-,TRBV5-1,TRBJ2-3,TGCGCCAGCAGCTTGGGACTAGTGGCCGATACGCAGTATTTT,CASSLGLVADTQYF
many,-,TRBV7-9,TRBJ2-3,TGTGCCAGCAGCTTGTCCTATCGCGGGGTGGGAGATACGCAGTATTTT,CASSLSYRGVGDTQYF
few,-,TRBV11-2,TRBJ1-3,TGTGCCAGCGGAAATGGGGGGGCCTCTGGAAACACCATATATTTT,CASGNGGASGNTIYF
-,-,TRBV20-1,TRBJ1-4,TGCAGTGCTAGAGAGGCCCTAAGGAAAAAACTGTTTTTT,CSAREALRKKLFF
many,TRBD1,TRBV27,TRBJ2-7,TGTGCCAGCAGTTTACTCGGGACAGGGGACGAGCAGTACTTC,CASSLLGTGDEQYF
few,-,TRBV19,TRBJ2-5,TGTGCCAGTAGTCCTATGACAGTAAACGGGGAGACCCAGTACTTC,CASSPMTVNGETQYF
-,-,TRBV15,TRBJ2-1,TGTGCCACCAGCAGAGTGGTTTCGGTGGGGGAGCAGTTCTTC,CATSRVVSVGEQFF
-,-,TRBV6-2/TRBV6-3,TRBJ2-1,TGTGCCAGCAGCCGGGGCGACAGGACCTACAATGAGCAGTTCTTC,CASSRGDRTYNEQFF
few,TRBD1,TRBV25-1,TRBJ2-7,TGTGCCAGCAGTGAAGACATGACAGGGCCCTACGAGCAGTACTTC,CASSEDMTGPYEQYF
many,-,TRBV19,TRBJ1-2,TGTGCCACCGCGGTTGACTCAGGGTACTATGGCTACACCTTC,CATAVDSGYYGYTF
many,-,TRBV7-2,TRBJ2-6,TGTGCCAGCGCCGATATGGGGTCTGGGGCCAACGTCCTGACTTTC,CASADMGSGANVLTF
-,TRBD2,TRBV7-2,TRBJ2-5,TGTGCCAGCAGCTTTAGCGGGGGGGCGGTGGCCCAGTACTTC,CASSFSGGAVAQYF
-,TRBD2,TRBV4-3,TRBJ2-3,TGCGCCAGCAGCCAAGTGGGAGGGGATACGCAGTATTTT,CASSQVGGDTQYF
many,TRBD1,TRBV6-5,TRBJ2-2,TGTGCCAGCAGACTCCCGGACAGGGACACCGGGGAGCTGTTTTTT,CASRLPDRDTGELFF
few,TRBD1,TRBV9,TRBJ2-5,TGTGCCAGCAGCGTAGAGGGGGCCCAAGAGACCCAGTACTTC,CASSVEGAQETQYF
-,TRBD1,TRBV5-1,TRBJ2-5,TGCGCCAGCAGCAACGGCCTCAGGGGGCAGCAAGAGACCCAGTACTTC,CASSNGLRGQQETQYF
-,-,TRBV10-3,TRBJ2-5,TGTGCCATCAGTGCCGCCGAGGAACTCGGAGAGACCCAGTACTTC,CAISAAEELGETQYF